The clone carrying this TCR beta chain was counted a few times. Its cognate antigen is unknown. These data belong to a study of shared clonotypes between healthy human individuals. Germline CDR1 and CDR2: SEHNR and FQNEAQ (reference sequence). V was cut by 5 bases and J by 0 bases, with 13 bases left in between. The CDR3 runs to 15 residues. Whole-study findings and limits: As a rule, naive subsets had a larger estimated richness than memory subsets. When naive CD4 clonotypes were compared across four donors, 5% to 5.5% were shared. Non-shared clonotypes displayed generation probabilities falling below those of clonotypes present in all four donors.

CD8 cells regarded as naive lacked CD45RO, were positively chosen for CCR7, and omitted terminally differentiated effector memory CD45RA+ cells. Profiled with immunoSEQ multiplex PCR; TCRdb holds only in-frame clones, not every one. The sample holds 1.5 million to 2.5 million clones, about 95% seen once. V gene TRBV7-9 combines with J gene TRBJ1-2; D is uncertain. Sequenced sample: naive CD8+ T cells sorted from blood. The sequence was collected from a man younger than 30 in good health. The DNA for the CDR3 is TGTGCCAGCAGCCTTTCCTACAGAGCTAACTATGGCTACACCTTC. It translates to CASSLSYRANYGYTF.